This passage covers 30 T cell receptor beta chains from one sample sequenced in a study of T cell repertoires in cytomegalovirus infection (dated by TCRdb to between 2018 and 2021). TCRdb records Illumina HiSeq 1500 as the sequencer. TCRdb applied fastp at Q25 and MiXCR to the public reads, then kept only in-frame beta chains. Merged by CDR3 protein, the rows form single entries marked with the most common genes and DNA. The sample profile shows some 700,000 distinct CDR3 sequences; around 32% of them were found once. Together, the top ten hold about 20% of the sample. The treatment or condition tag for this specimen amounts to: in vitro stimulation with specific CMV peptide epitopes to enrich CMV-specific T cells. Their antigen targets remain unknown. Sequenced here: cultured PBMCs, sampled from culture after CMV antigen stimulation. These receptors were taken from a human donor in good health (CMV status not recorded). Some clones in this sample may be carry-over from other donors' samples.

The chain carries TRBV20-1 and TRBJ1-6, with no clear D. Germline CDR1 is DFQATT and CDR2 is SNEGSKA (reference sequence). This CDR3 is built from 13 residues. The germline V and J ends were trimmed by 5 bases and 7 bases, with 12 bases remaining between them. The CDR3 DNA reads as TGCAGTGCTCGGGAAGATGGCAATTCACCCCTCCACTTT. Encoded protein: CSAREDGNSPLHF.

V is TRBV12-3 or TRBV12-4 and J is TRBJ2-1; D might be TRBD2 (5 bases). Trimming left V 5 bases short and J 8 bases short, with 16 bases between. The CDR3 covers 14 residues. The CDR3 protein is CASSPRRRVYEQFF. CDR3 coding DNA: TGTGCCAGCAGTCCGCGGAGGCGGGTATATGAGCAGTTCTTC.

V is TRBV5-1 and J is TRBJ2-1; 7 nucleotides match TRBD2. J was trimmed by 2 bases and V by 4 bases; bases with no gene match: 6. CDR3 length: 15 amino acids. CDR1 is SGHRS and CDR2 is YFSETQ in the germline V gene. The CDR3 protein is CASSGPLATYNEQFF. The CDR3 nucleotides read TGCGCCAGCAGCGGACCACTAGCGACCTACAATGAGCAGTTCTTC.

This rearrangement joins TRBV7-2 to TRBJ2-1; weak D call: TRBD1 (6 bases). Germline assignment: CDR1 SGHTA and CDR2 FQGNSA. The CDR3 is made up of 13 amino acids. V shed 5 bases and J shed 8 bases, with 13 bases lying between them. CDR3: CASSINRVDEQFF. CDR3 nucleotides: TGTGCCAGCAGCATTAACAGGGTGGATGAGCAGTTCTTC.

The gene calls are TRBV12-3 or TRBV12-4 and TRBJ2-5; no reliable D call. V shed 4 bases and J shed 5 bases, with 14 bases lying between them. The CDR3 loop spans 14 amino acids. As DNA, the CDR3 is TGTGCCAGCAGTTCGGAGACACCGCGGGAGACCCAGTACTTC. It is translated as CASSSETPRETQYF.

Ten or more counts support this clonotype. The V call is TRBV7-2, the J call TRBJ2-7; D gene ambiguous. There are 13 residues in the CDR3. Looked up from germline, CDR1 is SGHTA and CDR2 is FQGNSA. V lost 6 bases, J lost 7 bases, and 16 bases lay in between. The CDR3 DNA sequence: TGTGCCAGCAGTCAAGATGGCTTTATTGAGCAGTACTTC. Its translation is CASSQDGFIEQYF.

The chain is built from TRBV7-9 and TRBJ1-1; D is unclear. In germline, CDR1 is SEHNR, CDR2 FQNEAQ (reference sequence). This CDR3 has 13 residues. V shed 1 base and J shed 5 bases, with 8 bases lying between them. The CDR3 protein is CASSLGQETEAFF. CDR3 nucleotides: TGTGCCAGCAGCTTAGGGCAGGAGACTGAAGCTTTCTTT.

This clonotype was detected only a few times. The chain has TRBV7-2 and TRBJ2-3; TRBD2 aligns across 12 bases. Germline V gives CDR1 SGHTA, CDR2 FQGNSA. V gave up 1 base and J gave up 0 bases; unmatched junction bases: 2. The length of the CDR3 is 17 residues. The DNA for the CDR3 is TGTGCCAGCAGCTTAGAACTAGCGGGAGGTAGCACAGATACGCAGTATTTT. Translating gives CASSLELAGGSTDTQYF.

This clonotype was counted only a few times. The chain couples TRBV10-3 to TRBJ2-4; 7 bases fit TRBD2. The V and J ends lost 10 bases and 3 bases, in that order; junction bases with no gene match: 12. In germline, CDR1 is ENHRY, CDR2 SYGVKD. This CDR3 has 15 amino acids. CDR3 sequence reads: CASRRGVEDKNIQYF. CDR3 bases: TGTGCCAGCCGTCGGGGGGTAGAGGACAAAAACATTCAGTACTTC.

The CDR3 nucleotides are TGTGCCAGCTTTAGGCAGGCGGACACTGAAGCTTTCTTT. Its translation: CASFRQADTEAFF. The V call is TRBV7-6, the J call TRBJ1-1; D not resolved. V was shortened by 8 bases and J by 3 bases, with 13 bases between the two germline ends. CDR1 is SGHVS and CDR2 is FNYEAQ in the germline V gene. The CDR3 has 13 residues.

CDR3 amino acids: CASSQVAGVVNEQFF. For the CDR3, the DNA is TGCGCCAGCAGCCAAGTGGCGGGAGTAGTCAATGAGCAGTTCTTC. The V call is TRBV4-1, the J call TRBJ2-1; TRBD2 agrees at 7 bases. The V and J ends lost 1 base and 6 bases, in that order; junction bases with no gene match: 6. This CDR3 is built from 15 residues. Germline V gives CDR1 MGHRA, CDR2 YSYEKL.

There are a few counts of this clonotype. This chain connects TRBV7-9 to TRBJ2-7; TRBD1 aligns across 9 bases. J was trimmed by 5 bases and V by 3 bases; bases with no gene match: 8. The CDR3 totals 15 residues. Germline V gene data show CDR1 as SEHNR and CDR2 as FQNEAQ (reference sequence). The DNA for the CDR3 is TGTGCCAGCAGCTTCCCCGGGACAGGGATCCACGAGCAGTACTTC. Translated, it gives CASSFPGTGIHEQYF.

The chain uses TRBV7-6 and TRBJ2-3, with 10 bases lining up with TRBD2. The CDR3 totals 19 residues. J lost 7 bases, V lost 6 bases, and 22 bases had no gene match. In germline, CDR1 is SGHVS, CDR2 FNYEAQ. The CDR3: CASRLTGGTGAGGPNTQYF. The CDR3 DNA sequence: TGTGCCAGCAGATTGACAGGCGGGACTGGAGCGGGAGGGCCGAATACGCAGTATTTT.

This chain links TRBV5-3 with TRBJ2-3; D gene ambiguous. TRBV5-3 is given ORF status, its function remaining uncertain. The CDR3 consists of 14 residues. Trimming removed 8 bases from V and 2 bases from J, with 15 bases in between. CDR3 nucleotides: TGTGCCAGCAGCCCTTCGCTCAACACAGATACGCAGTATTTT. Translation gives CASSPSLNTDTQYF.

This clonotype appeared a few times. The chain recombines TRBV19 with TRBJ2-2, with D possibly being TRBD2 (5 bases). CDR1 and CDR2 (germline): LNHDA, SQIVND (reference sequence). Trimming cost V 7 bases and J 5 bases, with 11 bases left between them. The CDR3 spans 13 residues. CDR3 loop: CASTMGATGELFF. The CDR3 DNA sequence: TGTGCCAGTACCATGGGAGCTACCGGGGAGCTGTTTTTT.

The rearrangement links TRBV10-3 to TRBJ1-6, with D unclear. The CDR3 covers 19 residues. Deletions cut 0 bases from V and 0 bases from J, with 15 bases between. Germline CDR1 and CDR2: ENHRY and SYGVKD. CDR3: CAISESPGRAHSYNSPLHF. The CDR3 DNA sequence: TGTGCCATCAGTGAGTCCCCTGGCAGAGCCCACTCCTATAATTCACCCCTCCACTTT.

This clonotype was detected ten times or more. The genes are TRBV7-2 and TRBJ1-6; the D is unclear. Looked up from germline, CDR1 is SGHTA and CDR2 is FQGNSA. The ends were cut back, 2 bases at V and 5 bases at J, with 13 bases in the middle. The CDR3 extends over 16 amino acids. The CDR3 protein is CASSLRRVGNNSPLHF. The DNA for the CDR3 is TGTGCCAGCAGCTTAAGGAGGGTGGGAAATAATTCACCCCTCCACTTT. Variable domain in full (rest from reference TRBV7-2 and TRBJ1-6): GAGVSQSPSNKVTEKGKDVELRCDPISGHTALYWYRQSLGQGLEFLIYFQGNSAPDKSGLPSDRFSAERTGGSVSTLTIQRTQQEDSAVYLCASSLRRVGNNSPLHFGNGTRLTVT.

This clonotype was detected a few times. This CDR3 reads CASSLDRQVRPGELFF. CDR3 bases: TGTGCCAGCAGCTTAGATCGGCAGGTCAGGCCCGGGGAGCTGTTTTTT. The chain recombines TRBV11-2 with TRBJ2-2; D call uncertain. This CDR3 contains 16 residues. V was cut by 0 bases and J by 6 bases, with 14 bases left in between. CDR1 SGHAT and CDR2 FQNNGV come from the germline V gene. Full variable domain (remainder filled in from reference TRBV11-2 and TRBJ2-2): EAGVAQSPRYKIIEKRQSVAFWCNPISGHATLYWYQQILGQGPKLLIQFQNNGVVDDSQLPKDRFSAERLKGVDSTLKIQPAKLEDSAVYLCASSLDRQVRPGELFFGEGSRLTVL.

This clonotype has more than one count but fewer than ten. DNA for the CDR3: TGTGCCAGCAGTTTTTCGTTTTACCGGGGGACTTACGAGCAGTACTTC. It codes for CASSFSFYRGTYEQYF. The chain is built from TRBV27 and TRBJ2-7; D might be TRBD2 (6 bases). V gave up 3 bases and J gave up 4 bases, with 19 bases separating them. This CDR3 is built from 16 residues. Germline CDR1 is MNHEY and CDR2 is SMNVEV (reference sequence).

In the case of this clonotype: One end of the junction varies from germline; a read error may be responsible. V gene TRBV7-2 combines with J gene TRBJ2-3; D is possibly TRBD1 (6 bases). Per the germline V gene, CDR1 is SGHTA and CDR2 is FQGNSA. CDR3 length: 15 amino acids. The CDR3 here is CASSAQWGRTDTQNF. The CDR3 coding sequence is TGTGCCAGCAGCGCCCAATGGGGTCGGACAGATACGCAGAATTTT.

J is TRBJ2-3 and V is TRBV6-1; a possible D gene is TRBD2 (7 bases). This CDR3 spans 15 amino acids. The V gene lost 4 bases and the J gene lost 1 base, with 12 bases spanning the gap. CDR1 and CDR2 from the germline V gene are MNHNS and SASEGT. The DNA of the CDR3 is TGTGCCAGCAGTGCGGGGGGCCCACGCACAGATACGCAGTATTTT. Translation: CASSAGGPRTDTQYF.

The genes are TRBV12-3 or TRBV12-4 and TRBJ1-1, with 7 bases that match TRBD1. The CDR3 contains 15 residues. After removal of 7 bases from V and 3 bases from J, the junction contained 11 bases not matched to a gene. This CDR3 is CASTEFSGGDTEAFF. The CDR3 bases are TGTGCCAGCACCGAATTCTCAGGGGGTGACACTGAAGCTTTCTTT.

This clonotype was seen only a few times. J is TRBJ2-7 and V is TRBV11-2; perhaps TRBD2 as D (6 bases). Trimming stripped 0 bases from V and 8 bases from J, with 29 bases between. CDR1 is SGHAT and CDR2 is FQNNGV in the germline V gene. The CDR3 runs to 19 residues. CDR3 amino acids: CASSLDGRRLGISGVQQYF. CDR3 in DNA: TGTGCCAGCAGCTTAGATGGTCGACGTTTAGGGATCTCGGGAGTCCAGCAGTACTTC. Full variable domain (missing parts from reference TRBV11-2 and TRBJ2-7): EAGVAQSPRYKIIEKRQSVAFWCNPISGHATLYWYQQILGQGPKLLIQFQNNGVVDDSQLPKDRFSAERLKGVDSTLKIQPAKLEDSAVYLCASSLDGRRLGISGVQQYFGPGTRLTVT.

The DNA of the CDR3 is TGTGCCAGCAACGACAGGGACCGCACAGATACGCAGTATTTT. Its translation is CASNDRDRTDTQYF. The chain uses TRBV7-2 and TRBJ2-3, with 7 nucleotides matching TRBD1. Germline CDR1 is SGHTA and CDR2 is FQGNSA. This CDR3 region has 14 residues. V dropped 7 bases and J dropped 1; count of bases not matched to a gene: 5.

This clonotype was seen a single time. The rearrangement joins TRBV5-4 to TRBJ1-4; D uncertain. In germline, CDR1 is SGHNT, CDR2 YYREEE (reference sequence). This CDR3 is built from 14 residues. The V end lost 4 bases, the J end lost 6 bases, and 13 bases lay between the germline ends. The CDR3 DNA reads TGTGCCAGCAGCATGATAGGAACGGATGAAAAACTGTTTTTT. The encoded protein is CASSMIGTDEKLFF. Full variable domain (rest looked up from reference TRBV5-4 and TRBJ1-4): ETGVTQSPTHLIKTRGQQVTLRCSSQSGHNTVSWYQQALGQGPQFIFQYYREEENGRGNFPPRFSGLQFPNYSSELNVNALELDDSALYLCASSMIGTDEKLFFGSGTQLSVL.

This clonotype was seen a few times. The J gene is TRBJ1-5, the V gene TRBV12-3 or TRBV12-4, with a weak D call TRBD1 (5 bases). V was trimmed by 8 bases and J by 7 bases, leaving 12 bases between them. The CDR3 totals 12 residues. In DNA form, the CDR3 reads TGTGCCAGCCAACCCCAGGGCCAGCCCCAGCATTTT. Its protein product is CASQPQGQPQHF.

This clonotype was counted between two and nine times. The gene calls are TRBV3-1 and TRBJ1-2, with unresolved D. Trimming stripped 1 base from V and 2 bases from J, with 11 bases between. The germline V gene encodes CDR1 LGHDT and CDR2 YNNKEL (reference sequence). CDR3 length: 15 residues. CDR3 region: CASSQGAGLNYGYTF. The CDR3 DNA is TGTGCCAGCAGCCAAGGCGCCGGATTAAACTATGGCTACACCTTC.

The V gene is TRBV6-1, the J gene TRBJ2-7, with TRBD2 as a possible D gene (6 bases). Germline V gene sequence: CDR1 MNHNS, CDR2 SASEGT. V dropped 5 bases and J dropped 0 bases, with 23 bases sitting between them. The length of the CDR3 is 18 residues. The CDR3 nucleotides are TGTGCCAGCAGTAAACGGATGTCCTATAGCGGTCGCTCCTACGAGCAGTACTTC. Translation: CASSKRMSYSGRSYEQYF.

The gene calls are TRBV20-1 and TRBJ2-7, with TRBD1 matching over 7 bases. Trimming removed 6 bases from V and 6 bases from J; junction bases left unmatched: 17. The length of the CDR3 is 15 residues. Germline V gives CDR1 DFQATT, CDR2 SNEGSKA (reference sequence). The CDR3, as DNA: TGCAGTGCCAGCAGACAGGGAAAAGTCTACGGCGAGCAGTACTTC. Its translation: CSASRQGKVYGEQYF.

This sequence joins TRBV7-6 and TRBJ2-5, with D perhaps TRBD2 (5 bases). Per germline, CDR1 SGHVS and CDR2 FNYEAQ. Trimming took 1 base from V and 5 from J, leaving 17 bases between them. The CDR3 has 16 amino acids. CDR3: CASSLVGMGSAETQYF. CDR3 coding DNA: TGTGCCAGCAGCTTAGTGGGTATGGGTAGCGCGGAGACCCAGTACTTC.